This T cell receptor beta chain was identified during a study of blood T cell repertoires in COVID-19. Across the study: The cDNA or gDNA used as material had been derived from T cells, B-cell-depleted T cells, or PBMCs.

The germline CDR1 and CDR2 sequences are SGHDT and YYEEEE. The CDR3 runs to 17 residues. Trimming took 1 base from V and 4 from J; bases not matched to a gene: 11. The method was immunoSEQ multiplex PCR; TCRdb's version includes in-frame clones alone and lacks a portion of them. Of 100,000 to 150,000 clones listed, around 87% are singletons. Source material: peripheral blood. The J gene is TRBJ1-3, the V gene TRBV5-6; the match to TRBD1 covers 7 bases. This receptor was obtained from a man aged 45-65 years with acute or convalescent COVID-19. This CDR3 reads CASSLILGTARGNTIYF. The DNA of the CDR3 is TGTGCCAGCAGCTTGATCCTGGGGACAGCGAGAGGAAACACCATATATTTT. The full variable domain, its missing parts supplied by reference TRBV5-6 and TRBJ1-3, is DAGVTQSPTHLIKTRGQQVTLRCSPKSGHDTVSWYQQALGQGPQFIFQYYEEEERQRGNFPDRFSGHQFPNYSSELNVNALLLGDSALYLCASSLILGTARGNTIYFGEGSWLTVV.